The rows below give T cell receptor beta chains drawn from one sample of a study of CD8 T cells in acute hepatitis C reinfection. Sequenced by immunoSEQ multiplex PCR; TCRdb stores in-frame clones only, minus some. Among about 38,000 clones listed, 70% to 90% were seen once. The sequenced sample consisted of naive CD8+ T cells from PBMCs. The receptors stem from a woman aged 18-30 years who spontaneously cleared hepatitis C infection. Each CDR3 is given with its conserved first and last residue. D genes are given only for firm matches. A clone size is listed for some rows: how often the clone was seen (once, few, many), or a class if it is expanded.

J gene	clone size	D gene	V gene	CDR3 DNA	CDR3 protein
TRBJ2-4	.	TRBD1	TRBV19	TGTGCCAGTAGCCCGAGGGACAGAAACATTCAGTACTTC	CASSPRDRNIQYF
TRBJ2-7	.	.	TRBV6-1	TGTGCCAGCGACGGCGGAGAGCAGTACTTC	CASDGGEQYF
TRBJ1-2	.	TRBD1	TRBV9	TGTGCCAGCAGCGTACGGGACAGCTATGGCTACACCTTC	CASSVRDSYGYTF
TRBJ1-4	.	.	TRBV4-2	TGTGCCAGCAGCCATCTCCCGGACAGAGATAATGAAAAACTGTTTTTT	CASSHLPDRDNEKLFF
TRBJ1-1	.	TRBD1	TRBV6-5	TGTGCCAGCAGAGGACAGGGTACCACTGAAGCTTTCTTT	CASRGQGTTEAFF
TRBJ2-1	.	TRBD2	TRBV15	TGTGCCACCGACGGGTCTAGCGGGAGGGTCGGTGAGCAGTTCTTC	CATDGSSGRVGEQFF
TRBJ2-1	.	.	TRBV9	TGTGCCAGCAGCGTTTACGGGAGTGGAGGGGACAATGAGCAGTTCTTC	CASSVYGSGGDNEQFF
TRBJ2-3	.	.	TRBV9	TGTGCCAGCAGCGGACTCAGCACAGATACGCAGTATTTT	CASSGLSTDTQYF
TRBJ2-7	.	.	TRBV19	TGTGCCAGTAGTTCCGCGGAGGCCTACGAGCAGTACTTC	CASSSAEAYEQYF
TRBJ1-2	once	TRBD1	TRBV9	TGTGCCAGCAGCGCTACGGACTACAGGGGCGACTATGGCTACACCTTC	CASSATDYRGDYGYTF
TRBJ2-1	.	TRBD1	TRBV9	TGTGCCAGCAGCGAGACAGGGGGAGATTACAATGAGCAGTTCTTC	CASSETGGDYNEQFF
TRBJ1-1	few	.	TRBV9	TGTGCCAGCAGCGTAGTTTTAGGGACGAACACTGAAGCTTTCTTT	CASSVVLGTNTEAFF
TRBJ2-1	.	TRBD2	TRBV6-5	TGTGCCAGCAGTTACTCGACTAGCGGGGGGAGTGAGCAGTTCTTC	CASSYSTSGGSEQFF
TRBJ2-1	.	.	TRBV27	TGTGCCAGCAGTTTATTGGGGAATGAGCAGTTCTTC	CASSLLGNEQFF
TRBJ1-1	.	.	TRBV9	TGTGCCAGCAGCGTAGTTTGGAGCTCGAACACTGAAGCTTTCTTT	CASSVVWSSNTEAFF
TRBJ2-7	.	.	TRBV5-4	TGTGCCAGCAGCTTGGCCAGCTACGAGCAGTACTTC	CASSLASYEQYF
TRBJ2-6	.	.	TRBV23-1	TGCGCCAGCAGAGTGACATCTCCCATCAGGGTTTCTGGGGCCAACGTCCTGACTTTC	CASRVTSPIRVSGANVLTF
TRBJ2-1	.	.	TRBV29-1	TGCAGCGTAATGGGACCTCTTTACAATGAGCAGTTCTTC	CSVMGPLYNEQFF
TRBJ1-1	.	.	TRBV7-9	TGTGCCAGCAGCTTTTTTGGACAGAATAACACTGAAGCTTTCTTT	CASSFFGQNNTEAFF
TRBJ1-1	few	.	TRBV2	TGTGCCACGGGTGGGGGCCGAGGCCCTGAAGCTTTCTTT	CATGGGRGPEAFF
TRBJ2-2	.	.	TRBV5-1	TGCGCCAGCAGCTTGGACTTTGAGACCGGACCTAACACCGGGGAGCTGTTTTTT	CASSLDFETGPNTGELFF
TRBJ2-2	.	.	TRBV28	TGTGCCAGCGGAGACACCGGGGAGCTGTTTTTT	CASGDTGELFF
TRBJ2-7	.	.	TRBV27	TGTGCCGTTTCTAGCGACGACGAGCAGTACTTC	CAVSSDDEQYF
TRBJ2-6	.	.	TRBV30	TGTGCCTGGAGTCCCCCAGGGCCTGGGGCCAACGTCCTGACTTTC	CAWSPPGPGANVLTF
TRBJ2-3	.	.	TRBV27	TGTGCCAGCAGTTTGGGAAGGTCTCTTGGCACAGATACGCAGTATTTT	CASSLGRSLGTDTQYF
TRBJ2-3	.	.	TRBV2	TGTGCCAGCAGCCCAAAGCGGCCCATCACAGATACGCAGTATTTT	CASSPKRPITDTQYF
TRBJ2-2	.	TRBD2	TRBV7-9	TGTGCCAGCAGCTTATCTAGCGGCCCTGGCCCCGGGGAGCTGTTTTTT	CASSLSSGPGPGELFF
TRBJ2-3	.	.	TRBV7-9	TGTGCCAGCAGCCCGTTGGACGGAGAATACTCGGTAGATACGCAGTATTTT	CASSPLDGEYSVDTQYF
TRBJ2-3	.	TRBD2	TRBV13	TGTGCCAGCAGCTCCCTAACTAGCGGATACACAGATACGCAGTATTTT	CASSSLTSGYTDTQYF